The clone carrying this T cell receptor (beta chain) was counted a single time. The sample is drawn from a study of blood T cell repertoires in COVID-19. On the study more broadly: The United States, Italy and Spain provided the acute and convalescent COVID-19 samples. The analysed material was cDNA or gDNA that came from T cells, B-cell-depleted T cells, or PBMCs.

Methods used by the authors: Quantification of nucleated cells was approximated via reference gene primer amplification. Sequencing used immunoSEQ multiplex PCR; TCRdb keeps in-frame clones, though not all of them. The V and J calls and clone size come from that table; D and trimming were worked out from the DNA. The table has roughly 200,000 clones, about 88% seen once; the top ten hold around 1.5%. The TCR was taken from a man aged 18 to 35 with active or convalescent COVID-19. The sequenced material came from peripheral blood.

The CDR3 spells CASRGQGVYNEQFF. The CDR3 bases are TGTGCCAGCAGGGGACAGGGGGTCTACAATGAGCAGTTCTTC. The rearrangement uses TRBV6-5 and TRBJ2-1, with TRBD1 matching over 11 bases. There are 14 residues in the CDR3. Germline V gene sequence: CDR1 MNHEY, CDR2 SVGAGI. V shed 6 bases and J 3 bases; nucleotides not matched to a gene: 1.